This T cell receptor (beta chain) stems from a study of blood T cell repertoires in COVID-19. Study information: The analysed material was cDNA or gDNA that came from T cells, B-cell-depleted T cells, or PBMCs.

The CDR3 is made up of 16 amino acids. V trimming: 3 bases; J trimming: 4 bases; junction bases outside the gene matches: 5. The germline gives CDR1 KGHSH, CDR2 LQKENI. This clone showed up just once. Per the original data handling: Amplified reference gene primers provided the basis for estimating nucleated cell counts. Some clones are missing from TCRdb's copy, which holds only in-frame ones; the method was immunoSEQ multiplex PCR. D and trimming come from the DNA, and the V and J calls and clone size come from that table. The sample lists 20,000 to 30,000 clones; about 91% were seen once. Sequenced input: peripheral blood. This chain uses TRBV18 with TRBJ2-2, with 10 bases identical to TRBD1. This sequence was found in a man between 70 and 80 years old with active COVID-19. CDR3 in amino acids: CASSPAGQGSTGELFF. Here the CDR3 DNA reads TGTGCCAGCTCACCTGCGGGACAGGGGAGCACCGGGGAGCTGTTTTTT.